This T cell receptor (beta chain) originates from a study of T cell repertoires in cytomegalovirus infection. Overall study: Through public TCR beta signatures, both CMV infection and matching HLA type were indicated. Study-wide results and limits: The ex vivo response was dominated by HLA-C-restricted CMV-specific TCR beta clonotypes. Cumulative public TCR beta family frequency identified carriers of CMV plus the relevant HLA.

Comment on this clonotype: Its antigen is unknown.

A single record per CDR3 protein comes from TCRdb applying MiXCR to the reads. This sample has 600,000 to 800,000 distinct CDR3 sequences, with 24% found just once. CDR1 and CDR2 from the germline V gene are SEHNR and FQNEAQ (reference sequence). The length of the CDR3 is 16 residues. The germline V and J ends were trimmed by 1 base and 4 bases, with 13 bases remaining between them. Sequenced material: CD8+ T cells from PBMCs. The rearrangement joins TRBV7-9 to TRBJ2-2; D may match TRBD1 or TRBD2 (6 bases each). The clonotype was recovered from a human donor in good health (CMV status not recorded). Some clones in this sample may be carry-over from other donors' samples. DNA for the CDR3: TGTGCCAGCAGCTTAGGTCGGGGGCCGAGCACCGGGGAGCTGTTTTTT. Its translation is CASSLGRGPSTGELFF.